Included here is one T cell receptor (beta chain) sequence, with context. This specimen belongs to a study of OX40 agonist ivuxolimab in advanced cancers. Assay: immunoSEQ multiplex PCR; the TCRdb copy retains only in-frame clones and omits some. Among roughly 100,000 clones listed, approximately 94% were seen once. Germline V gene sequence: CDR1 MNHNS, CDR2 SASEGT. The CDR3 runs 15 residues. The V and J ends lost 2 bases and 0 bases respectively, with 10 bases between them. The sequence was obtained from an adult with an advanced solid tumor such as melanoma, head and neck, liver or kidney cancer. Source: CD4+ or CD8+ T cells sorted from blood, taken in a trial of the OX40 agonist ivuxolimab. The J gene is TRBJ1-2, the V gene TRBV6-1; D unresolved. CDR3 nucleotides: TGTGCCAGCAGTGAACGGAGGACCTCTAACTATGGCTACACCTTC. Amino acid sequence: CASSERRTSNYGYTF.